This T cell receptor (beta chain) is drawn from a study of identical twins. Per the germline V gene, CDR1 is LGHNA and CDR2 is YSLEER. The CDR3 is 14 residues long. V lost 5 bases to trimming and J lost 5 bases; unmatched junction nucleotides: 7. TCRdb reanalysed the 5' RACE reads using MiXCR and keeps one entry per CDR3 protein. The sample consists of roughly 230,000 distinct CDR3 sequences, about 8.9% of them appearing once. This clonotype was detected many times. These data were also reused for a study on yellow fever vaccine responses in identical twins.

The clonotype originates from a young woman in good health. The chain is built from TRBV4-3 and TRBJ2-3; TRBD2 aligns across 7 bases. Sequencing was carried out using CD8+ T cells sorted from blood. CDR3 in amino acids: CASSNLGGVDTQYF. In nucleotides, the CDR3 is TGCGCCAGCAGCAACCTGGGAGGGGTAGATACGCAGTATTTT.